This T cell receptor (beta chain) is drawn from a study of regulatory T cells in long-lasting Graves disease. Between the trimmed V and J ends, which lost 5 bases and 1 base, there was a span of 12 bases. CDR3 length: 15 amino acids. CDR1 is MNHNS, CDR2 SASEGT, per germline. Arm-PCR of CDR3 regions and iRepertoire HTBI primers were the basis on which TCR beta libraries were built. One entry per CDR3 protein, called by TCRdb with MiXCR from the multiplex PCR reads. The profile shows about 220,000 distinct CDR3 sequences, roughly 20% of them singletons. Time point meaning: newly diagnosed GD, antithyroid drugs for less than 3 months. The TCR library was made from RNA extracted from PBMCs. This clonotype was picked up many times. These data also featured in a second study, about T cells in Graves' hyperthyroidism and ophthalmopathy. That publication notes: The study used the HTBI primer set for a first-round RT-PCR of the TCR CDR3.

The specimen was peripheral blood mononuclear cells (PBMCs), collected at new diagnosis, from a patient treated with antithyroid drugs. J is TRBJ1-5 and V is TRBV6-1; tentative D call: TRBD1 (6 bases). This TCR was sampled from a woman younger than 45 with Graves disease. CDR3 nucleotides: TGTGCCAGCAGTACCTCAGGGGTGAGCAATCAGCCCCAGCATTTT. Translation: CASSTSGVSNQPQHF.